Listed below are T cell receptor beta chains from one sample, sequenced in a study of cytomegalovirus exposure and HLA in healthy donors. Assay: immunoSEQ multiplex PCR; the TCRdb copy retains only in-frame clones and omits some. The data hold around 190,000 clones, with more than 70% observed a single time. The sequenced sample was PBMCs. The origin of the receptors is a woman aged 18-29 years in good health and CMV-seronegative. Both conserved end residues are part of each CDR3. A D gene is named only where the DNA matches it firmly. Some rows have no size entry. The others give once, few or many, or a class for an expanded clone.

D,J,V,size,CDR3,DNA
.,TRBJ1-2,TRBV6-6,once,CASSEGRGNYGYTF,TGTGCCAGCAGCGAGGGTAGGGGGAACTATGGCTACACCTTC
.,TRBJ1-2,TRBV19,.,CASSIAGFDYGYTF,TGTGCCAGTAGTATAGCAGGGTTCGACTATGGCTACACCTTC
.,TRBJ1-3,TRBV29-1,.,CSVDSGNTIYF,TGCAGCGTTGACAGTGGAAACACCATATATTTT
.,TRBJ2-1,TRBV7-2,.,CASTFRGGASNEQFF,TGTGCCAGCACCTTTAGGGGGGGGGCGAGTAATGAGCAGTTCTTC
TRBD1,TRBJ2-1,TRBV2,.,CASRDRGWNEQFF,TGTGCCAGTAGGGACAGGGGTTGGAATGAGCAGTTCTTC
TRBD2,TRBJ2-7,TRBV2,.,CASSHGGTRSYEQYF,TGTGCCAGCAGCCATGGTGGGACTAGGTCCTACGAGCAGTACTTC
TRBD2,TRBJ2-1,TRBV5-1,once,CASVKTSFPIEQFF,TGCGCCAGCGTTAAGACTAGCTTTCCGATCGAGCAGTTCTTC
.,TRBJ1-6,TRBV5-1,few,CASSPGVSPLHF,TGCGCCAGCAGCCCAGGGGTTTCACCCCTCCACTTT
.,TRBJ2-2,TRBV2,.,CASSEAGQNTGELFF,TGTGCCAGCAGTGAAGCGGGACAGAACACCGGGGAGCTGTTTTTT
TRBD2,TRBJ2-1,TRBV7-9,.,CASSHPSAGGSYNEQFF,TGTGCCAGCAGCCATCCGTCGGCGGGAGGCTCCTACAATGAGCAGTTCTTC
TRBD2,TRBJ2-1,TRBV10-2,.,CARSGTGTSGYRSSYNEQFF,TGCGCCCGCAGTGGGACGGGGACTAGCGGCTACCGGAGCTCCTACAATGAGCAGTTCTTC
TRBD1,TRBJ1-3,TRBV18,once,CASSMTGRQGADTIYF,TGTGCCAGCTCTATGACGGGTCGACAGGGGGCTGACACCATATATTTT
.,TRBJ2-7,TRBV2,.,CAILRDNYEQYF,TGTGCCATCCTCCGGGACAACTACGAGCAGTACTTC
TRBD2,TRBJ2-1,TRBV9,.,CASSFGLAGGSYIYNEQFF,TGTGCCAGCAGCTTCGGACTAGCGGGGGGGTCGTATATCTACAATGAGCAGTTCTTC
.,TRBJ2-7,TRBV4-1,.,CASSQVTRSSGYEQYF,TGCGCCAGCAGCCAGGTGACTAGATCATCGGGGTACGAGCAGTACTTC
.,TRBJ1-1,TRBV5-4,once,CASSIRDRNTEAFF,TGTGCCAGCAGCATAAGAGACAGGAACACTGAAGCTTTCTTT
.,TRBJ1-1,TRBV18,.,CASSPGTEGVEAFF,TGTGCCAGCTCACCAGGGACCGAGGGGGTTGAAGCTTTCTTT
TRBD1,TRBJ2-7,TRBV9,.,CASSSRTGGPGEQYF,TGTGCCAGCAGCTCTAGGACAGGGGGCCCCGGCGAGCAGTACTTC
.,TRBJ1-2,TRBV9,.,CASSADYGYTF,TGTGCCAGCAGCGCGGACTATGGCTACACCTTC
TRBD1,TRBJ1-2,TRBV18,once,CASSLQGDYGYTF,TGTGCCAGCTCGCTACAGGGGGACTATGGCTACACCTTC
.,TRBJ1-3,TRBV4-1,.,CASSQEEDTRVLPAGNTIYF,TGCGCCAGCAGCCAAGAGGAGGATACTCGGGTTCTACCTGCTGGAAACACCATATATTTT
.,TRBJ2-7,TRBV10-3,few,CAISVPGGGSSYEQYF,TGTGCCATCAGTGTCCCCGGGGGCGGGAGCTCCTACGAGCAGTACTTC
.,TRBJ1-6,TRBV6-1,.,CASSRRGRDSPLHF,TGTGCCAGCAGCAGAAGAGGGAGGGATTCACCCCTCCACTTT
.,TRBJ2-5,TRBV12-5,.,CASGLPSPKETQYF,TGTGCTAGTGGTTTACCTAGCCCTAAAGAGACCCAGTACTTC
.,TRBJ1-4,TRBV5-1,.,CASSPTTVNEKLFF,TGCGCCAGCAGCCCTACGACAGTTAATGAAAAACTGTTTTTT
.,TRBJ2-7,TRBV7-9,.,CASSLSTSYEQYF,TGTGCCAGCAGCTTAAGCACCTCCTACGAGCAGTACTTC
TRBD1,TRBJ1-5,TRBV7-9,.,CASSLGRQGLQPQHF,TGTGCCAGCAGCTTAGGCCGACAGGGTCTTCAGCCCCAGCATTTT
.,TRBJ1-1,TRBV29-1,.,CSVAQAPRSNTEAFF,TGCAGCGTTGCACAGGCCCCCCGTAGCAACACTGAAGCTTTCTTT
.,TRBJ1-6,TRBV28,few,CASSLPRGGHSPLHF,TGTGCCAGCAGTTTACCAAGGGGTGGGCATTCACCCCTCCACTTT